This TCR beta chain was observed in a study of CD8 T cells in ankylosing spondylitis. This clonotype was picked up a small number of times. Its antigen is undetermined. MiXCR was run by TCRdb on the 5' RACE reads, yielding one entry per CDR3 protein. There are about 700,000 distinct CDR3 sequences in the sample; under 20% occur only once, and 15% to 20% lies in the top ten. Findings and limits, study-wide: Apparently characteristic of ankylosing spondylitis blood was a TCR beta motif (about 8 highly homologous variants).

The sequence was obtained from a male donor with ankylosing spondylitis. The material sequenced was blood, either unsorted or a sorted T cell fraction (not recorded which).

The DNA of the CDR3 is TGCAGCGTTGGGGCGGGAGGACCCGAGACCCAGTACTTC. Translation gives CSVGAGGPETQYF. This chain connects TRBV29-1 to TRBJ2-5; 8 bases align to TRBD2. After removal of 4 bases from V and 5 bases from J, the junction contained 6 bases not matched to a gene. The CDR3 has 13 amino acids. Per the germline V gene, CDR1 is SQVTM and CDR2 is ANQGSEA.